One sample yielded the 23 T cell receptor beta chains listed below, sequenced in a study of blood T cell repertoires in COVID-19. Sequenced by immunoSEQ multiplex PCR; TCRdb stores in-frame clones only, minus some. The table includes about 300,000 clones, about nine tenths detected once. The specimen was PBMCs or T cells enriched from blood (not recorded which). These receptors came from a young man who had recovered from COVID-19.

The chain is built from TRBV10-2 and TRBJ1-5; 12 positions agree with TRBD1. V was pared by 6 bases and J by 7 bases, with 1 base of the junction left unmatched. The CDR3 is made up of 13 amino acids. Germline V gene sequence: CDR1 WSHSY, CDR2 SAAADI. The CDR3 reads CASRGQGAQPQHF. CDR3 in DNA: TGCGCCAGCAGGGGACAGGGGGCGCAGCCCCAGCATTTT.

The rearrangement joins TRBV5-1 to TRBJ1-4, with 7 bases fitting TRBD1. The CDR3 has 14 amino acids. CDR1 is SGHRS, CDR2 YFSETQ, per germline. Trimming at V came to 6 bases and at J to 3 bases, leaving 5 bases not matched to a gene. The CDR3 here is CASTPGTANEKLFF. DNA of the CDR3: TGCGCCAGCACCCCCGGGACAGCTAATGAAAAACTGTTTTTT.

The table lists this clone with a few counts. The V call is TRBV25-1, the J call TRBJ1-3; unclear D gene. With 5 bases removed from V and 0 bases from J, the gap between germline ends came to 8 bases. In germline, CDR1 is MGHDK, CDR2 SYGVNS. This CDR3 has 14 residues. The CDR3 region has the DNA TGTGCCAGCAGTTCCATCGGCTCTGGAAACACCATATATTTT. It is translated as CASSSIGSGNTIYF.

This clone has just one count. The rearrangement joins TRBV2 to TRBJ2-3, with 14 bases identical to TRBD2. The CDR3 is 17 residues long. Per the germline V gene, CDR1 is SNHLY and CDR2 is FYNNEI. V was pared by 6 bases and J by 3 bases, with 8 bases of the junction left unmatched. CDR3 amino acids: CASRVTGTSGGTDTQYF. In nucleotides, the CDR3 is TGTGCCAGCAGGGTAACGGGGACTAGCGGGGGTACAGATACGCAGTATTTT.

This chain links TRBV28 with TRBJ1-1; 9 bases fit TRBD1. The CDR3 is 13 amino acids. The germline CDR1 and CDR2 sequences are MDHEN and SYDVKM. Trimming cost V 8 bases and J 7 bases; bases outside gene matches: 8. CDR3 amino acids: CASRHRGLGEAFF. CDR3 DNA: TGTGCCAGCCGCCACAGGGGGCTCGGTGAAGCTTTCTTT.

The chain uses TRBV14 and TRBJ2-3; 8 bases map to TRBD2. CDR3 length: 15 residues. Germline V gene lookup returns CDR1 SGHDN and CDR2 FVKESK. J lost 0 bases, V lost 2 bases, and 1 base had no gene match. This chain's CDR3 is CASSQLAGSTDTQYF. DNA of the CDR3: TGTGCCAGCAGCCAACTAGCGGGTAGCACAGATACGCAGTATTTT.

The chain is built from TRBV4-1 and TRBJ2-2; 11 positions match TRBD1. The V gene's germline CDR1 is MGHRA and CDR2 YSYEKL. This CDR3 region has 17 residues. Trimming took 4 bases from V and 0 from J; bases not matched to a gene: 4. The CDR3 DNA reads TGCGCCAGCAGCCGCGTGGGACAGGGGGCGAACACCGGGGAGCTGTTTTTT. Amino acid sequence: CASSRVGQGANTGELFF.

CDR3: CATSEGTGPYNEQFF. The CDR3 DNA reads as TGTGCCACCAGTGAGGGGACAGGCCCCTACAATGAGCAGTTCTTC. The V call is TRBV24-1, the J call TRBJ2-1; 8 nucleotides match TRBD1. The CDR3 contains 15 residues. V lost 4 bases to trimming and J lost 2 bases; unmatched junction nucleotides: 3. CDR1 and CDR2 from the germline V gene are KGHDR and SFDVKD.

This clone appeared once. This CDR3 is CASSESATESYEQYF. CDR3 bases: TGTGCCAGCTCAGAATCTGCGACAGAATCCTACGAGCAGTACTTC. This rearrangement joins TRBV18 to TRBJ2-7; a possible D gene is TRBD1 (5 bases). The germline V gene encodes CDR1 KGHSH and CDR2 LQKENI. V dropped 5 bases and J dropped 1 base, with 15 bases sitting between them. The CDR3 sequence is 15 residues long.

The rearrangement uses TRBV3-1 (or the pseudogene TRBV3-2) and TRBJ2-1; 9 bases line up with TRBD2. The CDR3 loop spans 16 amino acids. V gave up 4 bases and J gave up 1 base; unmatched junction bases: 5. Per germline, CDR1 LGHDT and CDR2 YNNKEL (reference sequence). The CDR3 nucleotides are TGTGCCAGCAGCCGTGGTAGCGGGGGATCCTACAATGAGCAGTTCTTC. This sequence encodes CASSRGSGGSYNEQFF.

The chain carries TRBV7-2 and TRBJ2-7, with TRBD1 as a possible D gene (7 bases). The germline CDR1 and CDR2 sequences are SGHTA and FQGNSA. This CDR3 region has 15 residues. Trimming stripped 6 bases from V and 7 bases from J, with 22 bases between. For the CDR3, the DNA is TGTGCCAGCAGATCAGAGGGTAGGGGGCGGGGAGAGCAGTACTTC. This codes for CASRSEGRGRGEQYF.

The J gene is TRBJ2-7, the V gene TRBV7-9, with 8 bases fitting TRBD1. The germline V gene has CDR1 SEHNR and CDR2 FQNEAQ (reference sequence). The CDR3 is made up of 15 amino acids. Unmatched junction bases numbered 10, after V lost 5 bases and J lost 4 bases. CDR3 sequence reads: CASSAAGTGQYEQYF. Written as DNA, the CDR3 is TGTGCCAGCAGCGCCGCCGGGACAGGTCAATACGAGCAGTACTTC. Full variable domain (rest looked up from reference TRBV7-9 and TRBJ2-7): DTGVSQNPRHKITKRGQNVTFRCDPISEHNRLYWYRQTLGQGPEFLTYFQNEAQLEKSRLLSDRFSAERPKGSFSTLEIQRTEQGDSAMYLCASSAAGTGQYEQYFGPGTRLTVT.

This clone has just one count. The chain has TRBV11-2 and TRBJ1-2; the D is unclear. This CDR3 has 15 amino acids. Germline CDR1 is SGHAT and CDR2 is FQNNGV. V was cut by 3 bases and J by 0 bases, with 11 bases left in between. This CDR3 is CASSFSIQANYGYTF. CDR3 sequence (DNA): TGTGCCAGCAGCTTCTCGATCCAGGCTAACTATGGCTACACCTTC.

This chain uses TRBV4-1 with TRBJ2-7, with a possible D match to TRBD1 (6 bases). This CDR3 spans 16 amino acids. Germline-derived CDR1 and CDR2 are MGHRA and YSYEKL. V lost 3 bases to trimming and J lost 0 bases, with 15 bases between them. CDR3 region: CASSHWTVRSSYEQYF. The CDR3 DNA reads TGCGCCAGCAGCCATTGGACAGTGAGGAGCTCCTACGAGCAGTACTTC.

The chain employs TRBV11-2 and TRBJ2-1, with D tentatively TRBD2 (7 bases). V was shortened by 5 bases and J by 8 bases, with 16 bases between the two germline ends. The CDR3 extends over 14 amino acids. Germline V gives CDR1 SGHAT, CDR2 FQNNGV. CDR3 protein: CASSPRGGQDEQFF. The CDR3, as DNA: TGTGCCAGCAGCCCTAGGGGGGGGCAGGATGAGCAGTTCTTC. The full variable domain, in which reference TRBV11-2 and TRBJ2-1 provide the parts outside the CDR3, is EAGVAQSPRYKIIEKRQSVAFWCNPISGHATLYWYQQILGQGPKLLIQFQNNGVVDDSQLPKDRFSAERLKGVDSTLKIQPAKLEDSAVYLCASSPRGGQDEQFFGPGTRLTVL.

The rearrangement uses TRBV28 and TRBJ2-2; D is unclear. This CDR3 comprises 14 residues. Trimming cost V 10 bases and J 0 bases, with 12 bases left between them. Germline lookup yields CDR1 MDHEN and CDR2 SYDVKM. CDR3 protein: CATLRRSNTGELFF. CDR3 coding DNA: TGTGCCACCCTGCGCCGGTCGAACACCGGGGAGCTGTTTTTT.

The CDR3 loop reads CAGRTGEKLFF. The CDR3 coding sequence is TGTGCCGGAAGGACAGGGGAAAAACTGTTTTTT. This chain joins TRBV2 and TRBJ1-4; 8 bases fit TRBD1. The CDR3 is 11 residues long. Germline V gene data show CDR1 as SNHLY and CDR2 as FYNNEI. The V gene end was trimmed by 11 bases and the J gene end by 8 bases; junction bases not matched to a gene: 4. Full variable domain (rest looked up from reference TRBV2 and TRBJ1-4): EPEVTQTPSHQVTQMGQEVILRCVPISNHLYFYWYRQILGQKVEFLVSFYNNEISEKSEIFDDQFSVERPDGSNFTLKIRSTKLEDSAMYFCAGRTGEKLFFGSGTQLSVL.

The gene calls are TRBV29-1 and TRBJ2-3; 10 bases match TRBD2. This CDR3 region has 15 residues. J was trimmed by 1 base and V by 2 bases; bases with no gene match: 3. Germline CDR1 is SQVTM and CDR2 is ANQGSEA. CDR3 nucleotide sequence: TGCAGCGTTGAAATGCTAGCGGGGGGCACAGATACGCAGTATTTT. Translation gives CSVEMLAGGTDTQYF.

This chain joins TRBV7-9 and TRBJ2-3; TRBD2 matches at 7 bases. Losses at the gene ends were 6 bases for V and 4 bases for J; bases not matched to a gene: 7. CDR3 length: 14 residues. Germline loops: CDR1 SEHNR, CDR2 FQNEAQ (reference sequence). The CDR3 region is CASRSGVGPDTQYF. Here the CDR3 DNA reads TGTGCCAGCAGAAGCGGGGTGGGGCCAGATACGCAGTATTTT.

V is TRBV21-1 and J is TRBJ2-2; the table gives TRBD2 as D, unverified against the DNA. TRBV21-1 is an annotated pseudogene. The CDR3 has 18 residues. The CDR3 DNA reads as TGTGCCAGCAGCAAAGGAGGCCGACTAGCGGTGAACACCGGGGAGCTGTTTTTT. Translation: CASSKGGRLAVNTGELFF.

This clone has just one count. This chain links TRBV27 with TRBJ2-3; 11 positions agree with TRBD1. Germline lookup yields CDR1 MNHEY and CDR2 SMNVEV (reference sequence). The CDR3 extends over 15 amino acids. V shed 5 bases, J shed 1 base, and the junction held 2 bases outside the gene matches. As DNA, the CDR3 is TGTGCCAGCAGTGGACAGGGGGCAGGCACAGATACGCAGTATTTT. Its translation is CASSGQGAGTDTQYF.

This clone was seen just once. This chain links TRBV11-2 with TRBJ2-4, with 10 nucleotides matching TRBD2. Germline loops: CDR1 SGHAT, CDR2 FQNNGV. This CDR3 contains 16 residues. The J segment lost 8 bases and the V segment lost 1 base, leaving 8 bases of the junction unmatched. This chain's CDR3 is CASSLGSSGRLDIQYF. In DNA form, the CDR3 reads TGTGCCAGCAGCTTAGGGTCTAGCGGGAGACTTGACATTCAGTACTTC.

The chain combines TRBV7-2 with TRBJ1-5; D might be TRBD1 (5 bases). Per germline, CDR1 SGHTA and CDR2 FQGNSA. This CDR3 is 15 amino acids long. V was pared by 3 bases and J by 4 bases, with 13 bases between. The CDR3 is CASSFRGGWNQPQHF. In DNA, the CDR3 is TGTGCCAGCAGCTTCCGCGGGGGTTGGAATCAGCCCCAGCATTTT.